Listed below are T cell receptor beta chains from one sample, sequenced in a study of blood T cell repertoires in COVID-19. Sequencing used immunoSEQ multiplex PCR; TCRdb keeps in-frame clones, though not all of them. Of roughly 250,000 clones detected, 88% appear once; the ten largest clones hold about 3%. The specimen was PBMCs or T cells enriched from blood (not recorded which). These receptors were taken from a woman aged 50 to 65 who had recovered from COVID-19. Both conserved end residues are part of each CDR3. Each record gives: clone size, J gene, V gene, D gene, CDR3 DNA, CDR3 protein. D genes are given only for firm matches. Size is omitted from some rows. Given values are once, few, many or a class for expanded clones.

abundance: -
j_gene: TRBJ2-3
v_gene: TRBV28
d_gene: TRBD2
CDR3nt: TGTGCCAGCAGTACCCCCCCATTAGCGGGAGATACGCAGTATTTT
CDR3aa: CASSTPPLAGDTQYF

abundance: -
j_gene: TRBJ1-1
v_gene: TRBV19
d_gene: -
CDR3nt: TGTGCCAGTAGTCCCCGCCCAGGCCCTGAAGCTTTCTTT
CDR3aa: CASSPRPGPEAFF

abundance: -
j_gene: TRBJ2-1
v_gene: TRBV7-9
d_gene: -
CDR3nt: TGTGCCAGCAGCTCCGGACGGGACTACAATGAGCAGTTCTTC
CDR3aa: CASSSGRDYNEQFF

abundance: -
j_gene: TRBJ2-7
v_gene: TRBV7-8
d_gene: TRBD1
CDR3nt: TGTGCCAGCAGCTCCCGGGACAGATCCTACGAGCAGTACTTC
CDR3aa: CASSSRDRSYEQYF

abundance: -
j_gene: TRBJ2-1
v_gene: TRBV20-1
d_gene: -
CDR3nt: TGCAGTGCCAGTAGGGGATGGGGTAGCAATGAGCAGTTCTTC
CDR3aa: CSASRGWGSNEQFF

abundance: -
j_gene: TRBJ1-5
v_gene: TRBV28
d_gene: -
CDR3nt: TGTGCCAGCAGTTTTTCTTCCCGGGGGAGCAATCAGCCCCAGCATTTT
CDR3aa: CASSFSSRGSNQPQHF

abundance: -
j_gene: TRBJ1-2
v_gene: TRBV20-1
d_gene: -
CDR3nt: TGCAGTGCTAGTGTCAGATTTAACTATGGCTACACCTTC
CDR3aa: CSASVRFNYGYTF

abundance: -
j_gene: TRBJ2-7
v_gene: TRBV19
d_gene: TRBD2
CDR3nt: TGTGCCAGTAGTATAAGAACTAGCGGGAGCCGAGAGCAGTACTTC
CDR3aa: CASSIRTSGSREQYF

abundance: medium-sized
j_gene: TRBJ1-2
v_gene: TRBV28
d_gene: -
CDR3nt: TGTGCCAGCAGCCTCGTCCACTATGGCTACACCTTC
CDR3aa: CASSLVHYGYTF

abundance: -
j_gene: TRBJ1-2
v_gene: TRBV18
d_gene: -
CDR3nt: TGTGCCAGCTCACCGTCCGAGGGCTACACCTTC
CDR3aa: CASSPSEGYTF

abundance: -
j_gene: TRBJ1-2
v_gene: TRBV5-8
d_gene: -
CDR3nt: TGTGCCAGCAGCTCGCGGGGGGCTAACTATGGCTACACCTTC
CDR3aa: CASSSRGANYGYTF

abundance: -
j_gene: TRBJ1-3
v_gene: TRBV11-2
d_gene: -
CDR3nt: TGTGCCAGCAGCCCGCTTTCGGGGAACTCTGGAAACACCATATATTTT
CDR3aa: CASSPLSGNSGNTIYF

abundance: -
j_gene: TRBJ2-5
v_gene: TRBV15
d_gene: -
CDR3nt: TGTGCCACCAGCAGAGACAGGGGTGGGGAGACCCAGTACTTC
CDR3aa: CATSRDRGGETQYF

abundance: -
j_gene: TRBJ1-2
v_gene: TRBV18
d_gene: -
CDR3nt: TGTGCCAGCTCACCATCAGGGATTCTTGGCTACACCTTC
CDR3aa: CASSPSGILGYTF

abundance: -
j_gene: TRBJ2-3
v_gene: TRBV24-1
d_gene: -
CDR3nt: TGTGCCACCTCCGGGACTGACACAGATACGCAGTATTTT
CDR3aa: CATSGTDTDTQYF

abundance: -
j_gene: TRBJ2-1
v_gene: TRBV7-2
d_gene: -
CDR3nt: TGTGCCAGCAGCCCCCCGGGTGTGCGCTCCTACAATGAGCAGTTCTTC
CDR3aa: CASSPPGVRSYNEQFF

abundance: -
j_gene: TRBJ2-7
v_gene: TRBV27
d_gene: TRBD1
CDR3nt: TGTGCCAGCGGAACAGGGGGCGGGAACGAGCAGTACTTC
CDR3aa: CASGTGGGNEQYF

abundance: few
j_gene: TRBJ1-2
v_gene: TRBV30
d_gene: -
CDR3nt: TGTGCCTGGAGTGCCTTTCCTGCTAACTATGGCTACACCTTC
CDR3aa: CAWSAFPANYGYTF

abundance: -
j_gene: TRBJ1-3
v_gene: TRBV28
d_gene: -
CDR3nt: TGTGCCAGCAGTTATGATAGTCAGGGTGACACCATATATTTT
CDR3aa: CASSYDSQGDTIYF

abundance: -
j_gene: TRBJ2-7
v_gene: TRBV18
d_gene: -
CDR3nt: TGTGCCAGCTCACCGGTACAGGGTTCCTACGAGCAGTACTTC
CDR3aa: CASSPVQGSYEQYF

abundance: -
j_gene: TRBJ2-7
v_gene: TRBV29-1
d_gene: TRBD1
CDR3nt: TGCCGACGGAATCGGGACAGGGCTGTCTACGAGCAGTACTTC
CDR3aa: CRRNRDRAVYEQYF

abundance: -
j_gene: TRBJ2-7
v_gene: TRBV30
d_gene: -
CDR3nt: TGTGCCTGGAGTGCAAGGGGCTACGAGCAGTACTTC
CDR3aa: CAWSARGYEQYF

abundance: -
j_gene: TRBJ2-7
v_gene: TRBV3-1/TRBV3-2
d_gene: -
CDR3nt: TGTGCCAGCAGCCGGCCCCCGGAGCAGTACTTC
CDR3aa: CASSRPPEQYF

abundance: -
j_gene: TRBJ1-5
v_gene: TRBV27
d_gene: TRBD1
CDR3nt: TGTGCCAGCAGTTTAACGACAGGGAGTGGCAATCAGCCCCAGCATTTT
CDR3aa: CASSLTTGSGNQPQHF

abundance: once
j_gene: TRBJ2-1
v_gene: TRBV24-1
d_gene: -
CDR3nt: TGTGCCACCAGTGATCCCGGAGACAGTACCTACAATGAGCAGTTCTTC
CDR3aa: CATSDPGDSTYNEQFF

abundance: -
j_gene: TRBJ1-3
v_gene: TRBV28
d_gene: TRBD1
CDR3nt: TGTGCCAGCAGTAAAAGGACAGGTCCCTCTGGAAACACCATATATTTT
CDR3aa: CASSKRTGPSGNTIYF

abundance: -
j_gene: TRBJ1-6
v_gene: TRBV14
d_gene: -
CDR3nt: TGTGCCAGCAGCCAAGAAGTAACAGGGTCCTCACCCCTCCACTTT
CDR3aa: CASSQEVTGSSPLHF